Listed below are T cell receptor beta chains from one sample, sequenced in a study of breast tumors, draining lymph nodes, adjacent tissues. TCRdb analysed the multiplex PCR reads with MiXCR anew, one entry per CDR3 protein. The table lists about 89,000 distinct CDR3 sequences, more than 25% of them singletons. Sequenced: axillary lymph node tissue. These receptors were obtained from a female donor with breast cancer. Some clones in this sample may be carry-over from other donors' samples. The CDR3 runs from the conserved cysteine through the conserved F or W. D genes are given only for firm matches. A row's size may be missing; if present it is once, few, many or a size class.

V: TRBV14; J: TRBJ2-2; size: many; D: TRBD2; CDR3: CASSQGLREANTGELFF; DNA: TGTGCCAGCAGCCAAGGTTTGCGGGAGGCTAACACCGGGGAGCTGTTTTTT
V: TRBV13; J: TRBJ2-4; size: few; D: -; CDR3: CASSFRGENIQYF; DNA: TGTGCCAGCAGCTTCCGGGGAGAAAACATTCAGTACTTC
V: TRBV29-1; J: TRBJ2-7; size: many; D: -; CDR3: CSVHDSYEQYF; DNA: TGCAGCGTTCACGACTCCTACGAGCAGTACTTC
V: TRBV28; J: TRBJ2-7; size: many; D: -; CDR3: CASSAPGTNWEQYF; DNA: TGTGCCAGCAGTGCCCCCGGTACGAACTGGGAGCAGTACTTC
V: TRBV20-1; J: TRBJ2-5; size: many; D: TRBD2; CDR3: CSAGGTSGIQETQYF; DNA: TGCAGTGCTGGCGGGACTAGCGGGATCCAAGAGACCCAGTACTTC
V: TRBV4-1; J: TRBJ2-4; size: many; D: -; CDR3: CASSLHGGPLTKNIQYF; DNA: TGCGCCAGCAGCCTCCATGGGGGTCCTTTAACCAAAAACATTCAGTACTTC
V: TRBV7-9; J: TRBJ1-1; size: few; D: TRBD1; CDR3: CASSSRQGGGTEAFF; DNA: TGTGCCAGCAGCTCGAGACAGGGCGGGGGCACTGAAGCTTTCTTT
V: TRBV12-3/TRBV12-4; J: TRBJ1-2; size: many; D: TRBD1; CDR3: CASSPTTGQHHYGYTF; DNA: TGTGCCAGCAGTCCTACCACGGGACAGCATCACTATGGCTACACCTTC
V: TRBV7-2; J: TRBJ2-1; size: few; D: -; CDR3: CASSLALSHYNEQFF; DNA: TGTGCCAGCAGCTTAGCGCTCTCCCACTACAATGAGCAGTTCTTC
V: TRBV4-1; J: TRBJ1-2; size: many; D: TRBD1; CDR3: CASSRTGTNGYTF; DNA: TGCGCCAGCAGCCGGACAGGGACGAATGGCTACACCTTC
V: TRBV29-1; J: TRBJ2-1; size: many; D: TRBD2; CDR3: CSARVPGGLNNEQFF; DNA: TGCAGCGCCCGGGTGCCGGGAGGCCTTAACAATGAGCAGTTCTTC
V: TRBV9; J: TRBJ2-7; size: -; D: -; CDR3: CASSVGQFKDEQYF; DNA: TGTGCCAGCAGCGTAGGACAGTTCAAAGACGAGCAGTACTTC
V: TRBV7-2; J: TRBJ2-7; size: once; D: -; CDR3: CASSQSRLYEQYF; DNA: TGTGCCAGCAGCCAATCCAGGTTGTACGAGCAGTACTTC
V: TRBV6-1; J: TRBJ2-3; size: -; D: TRBD2; CDR3: CASSGTGETSGRPDTQYF; DNA: TGTGCCAGCAGTGGGACAGGGGAAACTAGCGGGAGGCCAGATACGCAGTATTTT
V: TRBV5-4; J: TRBJ2-1; size: many; D: -; CDR3: CASSSRDEQFF; DNA: TGTGCCAGCAGCTCCAGAGATGAGCAGTTCTTC
V: TRBV6-5; J: TRBJ1-6; size: few; D: -; CDR3: CASSYSNLSPLHF; DNA: TGTGCCAGCAGTTACTCGAACCTTTCACCCCTCCACTTT
V: TRBV24-1; J: TRBJ2-3; size: many; D: -; CDR3: CATSDRRPGIADTQYF; DNA: TGTGCCACCAGTGATCGGCGGCCGGGAATCGCAGATACGCAGTATTTT
V: TRBV20-1; J: TRBJ2-1; size: -; D: -; CDR3: CSAPLIGLVHYKEQFF; DNA: TGCAGTGCCCCCCTCATTGGGCTAGTCCACTACAAGGAGCAGTTCTTC
V: TRBV20-1; J: TRBJ2-7; size: many; D: -; CDR3: CSAEKTGPYEQYF; DNA: TGCAGTGCCGAAAAGACAGGCCCCTACGAGCAGTACTTC
V: TRBV4-1; J: TRBJ1-1; size: -; D: -; CDR3: CASSREIGSNTEAFF; DNA: TGTGCCAGCAGCCGAGAGATCGGCAGTAACACTGAAGCTTTCTTT
V: TRBV29-1; J: TRBJ2-1; size: -; D: -; CDR3: CSVDRSSYNEQFF; DNA: TGCAGCGTGGACAGAAGCTCCTACAATGAGCAGTTCTTC
V: TRBV20-1; J: TRBJ2-1; size: -; D: TRBD2; CDR3: CSARGLAVLGEQFF; DNA: TGCAGTGCCAGGGGACTAGCGGTCTTGGGTGAGCAGTTCTTC
V: TRBV7-3; J: TRBJ1-2; size: -; D: -; CDR3: CASSSNRPNYSFTF; DNA: TGTGCCAGCAGCTCGAATCGTCCTAACTATAGCTTCACCTTC
V: TRBV12-3/TRBV12-4; J: TRBJ2-7; size: -; D: -; CDR3: CASLSVYEQHF; DNA: TGTGCCAGCTTAAGCGTCTACGAGCAGCACTTC
V: TRBV7-8; J: TRBJ2-1; size: -; D: TRBD2; CDR3: CASSPQLAGGRGSEQFF; DNA: TGTGCCAGCAGCCCCCAGTTGGCGGGAGGGCGGGGCAGTGAGCAGTTCTTC
V: TRBV29-1; J: TRBJ1-2; size: few; D: TRBD1; CDR3: CSVLQGENYGYTF; DNA: TGCAGCGTTTTACAGGGGGAGAACTATGGCTACACCTTC
V: TRBV24-1; J: TRBJ2-5; size: -; D: -; CDR3: CATSPGVPRPGQETQYF; DNA: TGTGCCACCAGTCCGGGGGTACCTCGTCCCGGACAAGAGACCCAGTACTTC
V: TRBV25-1; J: TRBJ1-1; size: many; D: TRBD1; CDR3: CASGNPGQGCVDTEAFF; DNA: TGTGCCAGCGGAAACCCGGGACAGGGGTGCGTAGACACTGAAGCTTTCTTT
V: TRBV20-1; J: TRBJ2-7; size: many; D: TRBD2; CDR3: CSAPHPTSGAYEQYF; DNA: TGCAGTGCTCCTCACCCGACTAGCGGAGCCTACGAGCAGTACTTC
V: TRBV9; J: TRBJ1-6; size: -; D: -; CDR3: CASSAGQTNSPLHF; DNA: TGTGCCAGCAGCGCTGGACAGACTAATTCACCCCTCCACTTT
V: TRBV12-3/TRBV12-4; J: TRBJ1-1; size: -; D: -; CDR3: CASSLLGGPEAFF; DNA: TGTGCCAGCAGTTTATTGGGGGGTCCTGAAGCTTTCTTT
V: TRBV5-4; J: TRBJ1-6; size: -; D: -; CDR3: CASSLVGSSYNSPFHF; DNA: TGTGCCAGCAGCTTGGTGGGGAGCTCCTATAATTCACCCTTCCACTTT
V: TRBV19; J: TRBJ2-1; size: many; D: TRBD2; CDR3: CASSTSGRNEQFF; DNA: TGTGCCAGTAGTACTAGCGGGAGAAATGAGCAGTTCTTC
V: TRBV19; J: TRBJ1-5; size: many; D: TRBD1; CDR3: CASTQGAGQPQHF; DNA: TGTGCCAGTACCCAGGGGGCTGGTCAGCCCCAGCATTTT
V: TRBV20-1; J: TRBJ2-1; size: many; D: -; CDR3: CSARGRKNEQFF; DNA: TGCAGTGCTAGAGGTCGAAAGAATGAGCAGTTCTTC
V: TRBV25-1; J: TRBJ2-5; size: many; D: -; CDR3: CASSESGTGAIPRETQYF; DNA: TGTGCCAGCAGTGAATCGGGTACGGGAGCGATCCCTCGAGAGACCCAGTACTTC
V: TRBV30; J: TRBJ2-1; size: many; D: TRBD1; CDR3: CAWIGRDRANEQFF; DNA: TGTGCCTGGATAGGGAGGGACAGGGCCAATGAGCAGTTCTTC
V: TRBV7-9; J: TRBJ1-2; size: many; D: TRBD1; CDR3: CASSLSLGTGSNYGYTF; DNA: TGTGCCAGCAGCTTAAGTTTGGGGACAGGCTCTAACTATGGCTACACCTTC
V: TRBV7-2; J: TRBJ2-3; size: many; D: -; CDR3: CASSLRTALRDTQYF; DNA: TGTGCCAGCAGCCTCAGGACAGCCTTGCGGGATACGCAGTATTTT
V: TRBV27; J: TRBJ2-7; size: many; D: TRBD2; CDR3: CASTSLAGDSYEQYF; DNA: TGTGCCAGCACCTCACTAGCGGGGGACTCCTACGAGCAGTACTTC
V: TRBV2; J: TRBJ2-7; size: -; D: -; CDR3: CASSDRPFAYEQYF; DNA: TGTGCCAGCAGCGACAGGCCCTTTGCCTACGAGCAGTACTTC
V: TRBV9; J: TRBJ1-2; size: few; D: -; CDR3: CASSVVGNNGYTF; DNA: TGTGCCAGCAGCGTAGTCGGGAATAATGGCTACACCTTC
V: TRBV5-1; J: TRBJ1-1; size: few; D: -; CDR3: CASSRDINTEAFF; DNA: TGCGCCAGCAGCCGGGACATTAACACTGAAGCTTTCTTT
V: TRBV7-3; J: TRBJ2-4; size: many; D: -; CDR3: CASSLAGAGDIQYF; DNA: TGTGCCAGCAGCTTAGCAGGGGCAGGGGACATTCAGTACTTC
V: TRBV11-2; J: TRBJ1-2; size: many; D: TRBD1; CDR3: CASSLVRTGGYGYTF; DNA: TGTGCCAGCAGCTTAGTACGAACAGGGGGCTATGGCTACACCTTC
V: TRBV4-1; J: TRBJ2-3; size: many; D: -; CDR3: CASSQVRLPSTDTQYF; DNA: TGCGCCAGCAGCCAAGTTAGATTACCTAGCACAGATACGCAGTATTTT
V: TRBV24-1; J: TRBJ2-1; size: many; D: TRBD2; CDR3: CATSDSLAGTYNEQFF; DNA: TGTGCCACCAGTGACTCTCTAGCGGGAACCTACAATGAGCAGTTCTTC
V: TRBV5-8; J: TRBJ2-1; size: many; D: -; CDR3: CASSLEAAGAWDEQFF; DNA: TGTGCCAGCAGCTTGGAAGCTGCGGGTGCGTGGGATGAGCAGTTCTTC
V: TRBV7-8; J: TRBJ2-2; size: many; D: TRBD1; CDR3: CASSAATGPTGELFF; DNA: TGTGCCAGCAGCGCAGCGACAGGGCCCACCGGGGAGCTGTTTTTT
V: TRBV5-1; J: TRBJ2-2; size: -; D: TRBD2; CDR3: CASSLAPGSGRDTGELFF; DNA: TGCGCCAGCAGCTTGGCCCCCGGGAGCGGGAGGGACACCGGGGAGCTGTTTTTT
V: TRBV7-2; J: TRBJ2-7; size: many; D: -; CDR3: CASSAPTRSVSYEQYF; DNA: TGTGCCAGCAGCGCGCCGACCCGTAGCGTGTCCTACGAGCAGTACTTC
V: TRBV19; J: TRBJ1-5; size: many; D: TRBD1; CDR3: CASGDRGLPQHF; DNA: TGTGCCAGTGGGGACAGGGGGCTGCCCCAGCATTTT
V: TRBV20-1; J: TRBJ2-1; size: -; D: TRBD2; CDR3: CSARVWTSGSYNEQFF; DNA: TGCAGTGCTAGAGTTTGGACTAGCGGGAGTTACAATGAGCAGTTCTTC